A single sample gave rise to the 3 T cell receptor beta chains below, sequenced in a study of blood T cell repertoires in COVID-19. Clones were sequenced by immunoSEQ multiplex PCR, and TCRdb holds only the in-frame ones, with some missing. This table holds about 70,000 clones, roughly 90% found once. The sequenced sample was peripheral blood. Source of these receptors: a man aged 50-59 years with acute or convalescent COVID-19.

The chain recombines TRBV5-1 with TRBJ2-3; 14 bases fit TRBD2. Trimming took 4 bases from V and 6 from J; bases not matched to a gene: 10. This CDR3 spans 17 amino acids. Per germline, CDR1 SGHRS and CDR2 YFSETQ. The CDR3 region has the DNA TGCGCCAGCAGCCCAGGACTAGCGGGAGGCCGGGGGGATACGCAGTATTTT. Protein product: CASSPGLAGGRGDTQYF.

This clone was detected only once. V usage is TRBV19 and J usage is TRBJ1-5; D is uncertain. The CDR3 sequence is 15 residues long. Germline CDR1 and CDR2: LNHDA and SQIVND (reference sequence). V was cut by 4 bases and J by 2 bases, with 12 bases left in between. CDR3 DNA: TGTGCCAGTAGTAGAGGTTCAGCCGGCAATCAGCCCCAGCATTTT. Amino acid sequence: CASSRGSAGNQPQHF.

In DNA form, the CDR3 reads TGCGCCAGCACGCAGTCCACTGAAGCTTTCTTT. Amino acid sequence: CASTQSTEAFF. This chain joins TRBV10-2 and TRBJ1-1; no firm D call. This CDR3 is 11 amino acids long. Trimming left V 7 bases short and J 4 bases short, with 7 bases between. CDR1 is WSHSY, CDR2 SAAADI, per germline.